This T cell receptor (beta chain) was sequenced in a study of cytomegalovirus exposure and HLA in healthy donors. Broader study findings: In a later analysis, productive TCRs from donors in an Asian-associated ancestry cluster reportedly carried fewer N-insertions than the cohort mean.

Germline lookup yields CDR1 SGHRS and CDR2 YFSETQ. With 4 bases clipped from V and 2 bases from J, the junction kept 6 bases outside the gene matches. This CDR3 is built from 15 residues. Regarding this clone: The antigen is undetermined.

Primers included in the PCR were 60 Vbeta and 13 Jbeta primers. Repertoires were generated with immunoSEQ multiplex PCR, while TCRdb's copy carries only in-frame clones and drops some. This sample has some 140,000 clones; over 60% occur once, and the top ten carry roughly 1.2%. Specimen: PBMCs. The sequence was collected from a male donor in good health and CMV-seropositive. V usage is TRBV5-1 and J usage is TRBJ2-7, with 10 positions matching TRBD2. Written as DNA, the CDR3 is TGCGCCAGCAGCCCCGGGACTAGCGTTACCTACGAGCAGTACTTC. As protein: CASSPGTSVTYEQYF.